This T cell receptor (beta chain) was captured in a study of T cell responses to AZD1222 COVID-19 vaccine. At the level of the study: The analysis combined second doses at about 4 or about 12 weeks.

The CDR3 is made up of 15 amino acids. Trimming removed 3 bases from V and 3 bases from J, with 12 bases in between. Germline CDR1 and CDR2: KGHSH and LQKENI. Study-wide results and caveats: The donors showed a predominance of white British ancestry and of females, with possible underestimation of clonal diversity.

Comments on this clone: The antigen is undetermined.

The repertoire was sequenced with immunoSEQ multiplex PCR; TCRdb's copy has only in-frame clones and lacks some. Here the sample spans 100,000 or so clones, more than 75% being singletons. The specimen comprised peripheral blood, sampled on day 0 of AZD1222 vaccination. This clonotype originated in an adult in good health. The chain combines TRBV18 with TRBJ2-1, with D possibly TRBD2 on 6 matching bases. The CDR3 DNA reads as TGTGCCAGCTCACCGGACCCTAGCGTCTACAATGAGCAGTTCTTC. It is translated as CASSPDPSVYNEQFF.